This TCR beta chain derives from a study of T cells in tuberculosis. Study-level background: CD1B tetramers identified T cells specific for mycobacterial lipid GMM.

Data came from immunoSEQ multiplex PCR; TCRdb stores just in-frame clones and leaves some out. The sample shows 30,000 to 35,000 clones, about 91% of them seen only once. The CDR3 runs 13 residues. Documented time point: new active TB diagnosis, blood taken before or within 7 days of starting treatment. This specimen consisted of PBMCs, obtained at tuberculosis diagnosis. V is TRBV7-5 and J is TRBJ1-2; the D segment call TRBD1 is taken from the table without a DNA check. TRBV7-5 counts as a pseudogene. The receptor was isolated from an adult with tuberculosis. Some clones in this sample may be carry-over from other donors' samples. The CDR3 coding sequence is TGTGTCAGAAGCACGGACAGAAACTATGGCTACACCTTC. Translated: CVRSTDRNYGYTF.